This T cell receptor beta chain was retrieved from a study of shared clonotypes between healthy human individuals (TCRdb year 2020). For context, the study as a whole: The cohort comprised two women and a few men aged 18 to 49 years. Different laboratories and diverse techniques were used to prepare libraries and sequence TCR repertoires, to increase sequencing depth and limit assay-specific biases. For each donor, three plates each were used for CD4 naive and CD4 memory, two plates were used for CD8 naive, and one plate was used for CD8 memory. Leukapheresis yielded between about 0.8 and 8.9 billion PBMCs per donor. The study deeply sequenced blood TCR repertoires of about 5 healthy adults to estimate repertoire size and the extent of clonotype sharing between individuals.

TCR CDR3 regions were amplified from genomic DNA by multiplex PCR using the deep immunoSEQ assay. Extracted genomic DNA from each cell subset was spread evenly across all wells of several immunoSEQ 96-well plates, with each plate serving as a replicate. Each replicate PCR for sorted subsets received roughly 0.2 ug genomic DNA, equal to about 29,000 T cell genomes. The purified libraries were quantified using a Qubit 3.0 fluorometer, sized with a Bioanalyzer 2100, and then quantified again using the KAPA Library Quantification kit. A separate single-read 150-cycle Illumina NextSeq 550 flow cell was used to sequence each immunoSEQ 96-well plate. On the study's bioinformatics: Because only junctional sequences without quality scores were contained in the immunoSEQ output, filtering matching that applied to full-length reads could not be performed. Sequences were annotated with PyIR, a Python wrapper for IgBLAST v1.9, using IMGT germline references to assign V/J genes and CDR3. Reads with weak V/J assignments (E-value above 1e-6), missing CDR3, stop codons, out-of-frame junctions, or ambiguous translated residues were removed. V3J clonotypes were defined by identical inferred V gene, J gene, and CDR3 amino acid sequence. Percentage overlap between repertoires was computed as shared unique clonotypes divided by the size of the smaller repertoire. RTK rarefaction, the Chao1 estimator, and Recon v2.1 estimates of unobserved clonotypes were used to assess repertoire richness. Generation probabilities were computed with OLGA for all TCRbeta clonotypes obtained by the gDNA method from several donors. This immuneACCESS table, as held by TCRdb, lists in-frame sequences with V and J called but not all clones. Of the missing ones, under half trace to an unresolved V gene in checked studies; the others have no known cause. That table supplies the V and J calls and clone size; D and trimming were determined from the DNA. The sample profile shows approximately 640,000 clones; roughly 88% of them were found once. The ten most abundant clones make up approximately 35% of the sample.

With regard to this clone: The antigen it binds to is not known. No base qualities exist here, and no much larger clone lies one base off it.

From the germline V gene, CDR1 is MNHEY and CDR2 is SVGAGI. V loses 2 bases, J loses 7 bases, and the germline ends lie 15 bases apart. The CDR3 goes from the cysteine to the phenylalanine over 15 residues. Left in the record is the CDR3 DNA by itself, 45 bases read in frame from the first base. Donors were healthy HIV-negative adults with no recently reported acute infections or vaccinations. Only Caucasian adults living in Nashville, Tennessee, USA were represented among the donors. CD8 memory samples were composed of magnetically selected CD45RO+ cells combined with CCR7-negative CD45RA+ effector memory (TemRA) cells. Blood was obtained by leukapheresis, after which PBMCs were separated by Ficoll-Histopaque density gradient centrifugation and cryopreserved in liquid nitrogen vapor phase. Purity and quantity of every magnetically sorted T cell population were checked by analytical flow cytometry. Genomic DNA was isolated from every sorted fraction and measured by UV absorbance on a Nanodrop 2000c.

Results and caveats for the whole study, not just this receptor: Higher generation probabilities were observed for clonotypes shared by all four sorted-subset donors than for non-shared clonotypes. Rarefaction of sorted-subset datasets indicated incomplete sequencing despite the large sequencing depth. Across a handful of donors, around 5% of naive CD4, 3% to 4% of naive CD8, approximately 2.5% of memory CD4, and about 0.4% of memory CD8 clonotypes were shared. The small number of donors limited the genetic and exposure-history diversity represented. Estimated clonotype richness was generally larger for naive than for memory subsets. Based on pairwise subsampling, the degree of clonotype sharing among donors was expected to be affected by sequencing depth. Sampling was restricted to blood, and TCR repertoires in tissues likely differ from the TCR repertoires found in blood.

This TCR derives from a man aged 18 to 29 in good health. Some clones in this sample may be carry-over from other donors' samples. Here the chain combines TRBV6-5 and TRBJ2-1, with TRBD1 tentatively as D gene (5 bases match). The material sequenced was memory CD8+ T cells from PBMCs. The cell subset or site label on this specimen signifies: CD45RO+ cells pooled with CCR7-negative TemRA cells. The CDR3 loop reads CASSYKDIGGNEQFF. DNA sequence: TGTGCCAGCAGTTACAAGGACATCGGTGGAAATGAGCAGTTCTTC.